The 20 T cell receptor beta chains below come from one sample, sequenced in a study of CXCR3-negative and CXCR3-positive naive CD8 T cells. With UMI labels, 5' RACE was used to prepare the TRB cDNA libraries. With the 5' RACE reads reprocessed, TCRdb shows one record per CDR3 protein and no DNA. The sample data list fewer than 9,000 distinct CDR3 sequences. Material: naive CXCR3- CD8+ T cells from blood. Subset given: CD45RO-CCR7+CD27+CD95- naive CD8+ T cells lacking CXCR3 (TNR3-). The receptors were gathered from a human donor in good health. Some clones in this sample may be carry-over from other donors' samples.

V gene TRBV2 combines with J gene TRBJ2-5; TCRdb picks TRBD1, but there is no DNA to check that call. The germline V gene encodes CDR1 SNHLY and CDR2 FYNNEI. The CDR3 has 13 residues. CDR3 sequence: CASALGAEETQYF. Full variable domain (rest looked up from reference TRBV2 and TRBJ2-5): EPEVTQTPSHQVTQMGQEVILRCVPISNHLYFYWYRQILGQKVEFLVSFYNNEISEKSEIFDDQFSVERPDGSNFTLKIRSTKLEDSAMYFCASALGAEETQYFGPGTRLLVL.

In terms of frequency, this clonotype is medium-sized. CDR3 loop: CASSPQLALINEQFF. The V and J genes are TRBV28 and TRBJ2-1; absent DNA, TCRdb's TRBD2 call cannot be checked. This CDR3 is 15 amino acids long. The germline CDR1 and CDR2 sequences are MDHEN and SYDVKM. The complete variable domain, with remaining parts taken from reference TRBV28 and TRBJ2-1, reads DVKVTQSSRYLVKRTGEKVFLECVQDMDHENMFWYRQDPGLGLRLIYFSYDVKMKEKGDIPEGYSVSREKKERFSLILESASTNQTSMYLCASSPQLALINEQFFGPGTRLTVL.

Here the CDR3 reads CASSYTGLDEQFF. The chain carries TRBV6-5 and TRBJ2-1; without DNA, the TCRdb call of TRBD1 cannot be checked. The CDR3 runs to 13 residues. Per germline, CDR1 MNHEY and CDR2 SVGAGI.

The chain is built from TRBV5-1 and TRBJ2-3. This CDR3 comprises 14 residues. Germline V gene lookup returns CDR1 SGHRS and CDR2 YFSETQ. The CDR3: CASSLDRNTDTQYF.

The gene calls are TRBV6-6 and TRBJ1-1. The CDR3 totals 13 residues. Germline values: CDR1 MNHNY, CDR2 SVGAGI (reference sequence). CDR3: CASSYAVNTEAFF.

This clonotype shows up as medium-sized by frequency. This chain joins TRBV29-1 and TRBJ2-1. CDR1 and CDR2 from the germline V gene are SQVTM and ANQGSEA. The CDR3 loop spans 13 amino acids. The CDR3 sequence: CSVETSSYNEQFF.

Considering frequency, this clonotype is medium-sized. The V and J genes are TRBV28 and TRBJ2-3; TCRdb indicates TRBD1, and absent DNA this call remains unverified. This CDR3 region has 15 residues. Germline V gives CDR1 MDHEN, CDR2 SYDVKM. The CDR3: CASSHGGQGTDTQYF. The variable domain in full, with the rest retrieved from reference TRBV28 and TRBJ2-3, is DVKVTQSSRYLVKRTGEKVFLECVQDMDHENMFWYRQDPGLGLRLIYFSYDVKMKEKGDIPEGYSVSREKKERFSLILESASTNQTSMYLCASSHGGQGTDTQYFGPGTRLTVL.

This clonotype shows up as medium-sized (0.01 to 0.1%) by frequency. CDR3 amino acids: CASSHSFRWETDSYNEQFF. J is TRBJ2-1 and V is TRBV3-1; with no DNA, the TCRdb D assignment of TRBD2 cannot be verified. This CDR3 region has 19 residues. CDR1 and CDR2 from the germline V gene are LGHDT and YNNKEL (reference sequence).

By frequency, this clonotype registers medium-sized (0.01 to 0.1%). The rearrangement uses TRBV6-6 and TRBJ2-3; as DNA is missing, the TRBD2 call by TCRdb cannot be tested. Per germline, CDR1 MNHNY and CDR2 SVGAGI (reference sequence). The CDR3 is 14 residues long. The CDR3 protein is CASTASASGDTQYF.

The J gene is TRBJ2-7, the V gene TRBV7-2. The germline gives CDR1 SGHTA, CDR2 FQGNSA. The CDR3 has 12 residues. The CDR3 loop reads CASSFGSYEQYF.

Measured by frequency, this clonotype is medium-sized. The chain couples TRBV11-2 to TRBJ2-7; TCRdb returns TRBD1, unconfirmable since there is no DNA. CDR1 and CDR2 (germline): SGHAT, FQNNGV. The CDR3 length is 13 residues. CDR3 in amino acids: CASSSGPRHEQYF. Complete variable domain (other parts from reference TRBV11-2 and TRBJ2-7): EAGVAQSPRYKIIEKRQSVAFWCNPISGHATLYWYQQILGQGPKLLIQFQNNGVVDDSQLPKDRFSAERLKGVDSTLKIQPAKLEDSAVYLCASSSGPRHEQYFGPGTRLTVT.

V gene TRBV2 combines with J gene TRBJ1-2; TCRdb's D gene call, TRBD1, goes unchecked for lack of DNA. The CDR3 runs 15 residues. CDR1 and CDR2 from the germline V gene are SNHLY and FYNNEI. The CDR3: CASSHLDSPNYGYTF. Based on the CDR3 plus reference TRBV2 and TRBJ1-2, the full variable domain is EPEVTQTPSHQVTQMGQEVILRCVPISNHLYFYWYRQILGQKVEFLVSFYNNEISEKSEIFDDQFSVERPDGSNFTLKIRSTKLEDSAMYFCASSHLDSPNYGYTFGSGTRLTVV.

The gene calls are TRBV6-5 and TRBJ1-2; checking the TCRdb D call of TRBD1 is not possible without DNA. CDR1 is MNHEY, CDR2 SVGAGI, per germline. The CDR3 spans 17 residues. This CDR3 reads CASSYSAGATRGYGYTF.

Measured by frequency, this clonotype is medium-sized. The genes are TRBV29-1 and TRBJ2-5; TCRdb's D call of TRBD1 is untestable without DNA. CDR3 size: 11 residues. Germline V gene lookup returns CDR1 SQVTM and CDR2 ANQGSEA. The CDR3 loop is CSVVHEPGQYF.

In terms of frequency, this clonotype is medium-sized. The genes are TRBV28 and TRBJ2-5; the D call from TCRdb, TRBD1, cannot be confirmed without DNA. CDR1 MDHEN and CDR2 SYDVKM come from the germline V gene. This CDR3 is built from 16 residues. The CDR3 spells CASSTGGGEHQETQYF. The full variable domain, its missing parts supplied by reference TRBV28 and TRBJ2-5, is DVKVTQSSRYLVKRTGEKVFLECVQDMDHENMFWYRQDPGLGLRLIYFSYDVKMKEKGDIPEGYSVSREKKERFSLILESASTNQTSMYLCASSTGGGEHQETQYFGPGTRLLVL.

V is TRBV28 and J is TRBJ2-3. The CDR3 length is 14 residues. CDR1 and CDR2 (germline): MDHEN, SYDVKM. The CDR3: CASSLMAGTDTQYF.

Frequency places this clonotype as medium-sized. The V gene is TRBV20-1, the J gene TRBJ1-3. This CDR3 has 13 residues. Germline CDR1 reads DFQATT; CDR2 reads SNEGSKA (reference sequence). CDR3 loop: CSARPNSGNTIYF.

CDR3 sequence reads: CSASRSDTTEAFF. This chain connects TRBV20-1 to TRBJ1-1. Germline V gene data show CDR1 as DFQATT and CDR2 as SNEGSKA (reference sequence). The CDR3 extends over 13 amino acids.

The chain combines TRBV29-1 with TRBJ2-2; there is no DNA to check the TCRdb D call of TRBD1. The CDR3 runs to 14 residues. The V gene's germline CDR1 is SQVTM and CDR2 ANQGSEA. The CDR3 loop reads CSVVRQGMTGELFF.

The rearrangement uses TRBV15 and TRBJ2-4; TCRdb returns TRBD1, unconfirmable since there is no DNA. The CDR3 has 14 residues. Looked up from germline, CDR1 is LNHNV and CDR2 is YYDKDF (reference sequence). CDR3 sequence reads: CATSLGTGENIQYF.